This T cell receptor (beta chain) was observed in a study of beta chain features in type 1 diabetes. Study results and caveats: Any HLA type influence on TCRB rearrangement was left unresolved here. High TCR expression in some cells could lead to their over-representation in cDNA sequencing. Moderate but significant shortening of TCRB CDR3s was recorded in all four CD4+ subsets from Type 1 diabetes patients. The VDJ junctions of type 1 diabetes patients carried fewer insertions and more deletions.

Concerning this clone: Antigen specificity is unknown.

The whole isolated RNA underwent reverse transcription, so sequencing captured expressed TCRB transcripts. The data were produced by immunoSEQ multiplex PCR, yet TCRdb's version contains in-frame clones alone and is incomplete. Of 35,000 to 45,000 clones listed, approximately 70% are singletons. The CDR3 contains 14 residues. Germline V gene sequence: CDR1 SGHTA, CDR2 FQGNSA. Trimming removed 3 bases from V and 8 bases from J; junction bases left unmatched: 8. Purities over 98% were achieved in all sorted populations. The chain employs TRBV7-2 and TRBJ1-2; TRBD1 agrees at 8 bases. The material sequenced was Tregs from blood. This receptor was obtained from a man younger than 40 with type 1 diabetes. Some clones in this sample may be carry-over from other donors' samples. CDR3 region: CASSLQGAKLGYTF. DNA for the CDR3: TGTGCCAGCAGCTTGCAGGGGGCGAAACTCGGCTACACCTTC.